Listed below are T cell receptor beta chains from one sample, sequenced in a study of beta chain features in type 1 diabetes. This table comes from immunoSEQ multiplex PCR, and its TCRdb copy is limited to in-frame clones, with some not included. The sample has 600,000 or so clones, roughly an eighth seen once. The source material was naive CD4+ T cells from blood. These receptors all come from a man between 25 and 39 years old with type 1 diabetes. Both conserved end residues are part of each CDR3. A D gene is named only where the DNA matches it firmly. Expanded clones are given a class, and other clones once, few, many or no size at all.

size | D | J | V | CDR3 | DNA
. | . | TRBJ2-1 | TRBV5-4 | CASSPAGYNEQFF | TGTGCCAGCAGCCCCGCGGGATACAATGAGCAGTTCTTC
few | . | TRBJ2-1 | TRBV2 | CASSEKGPNSYNEQFF | TGTGCCAGCAGTGAAAAGGGGCCGAACTCCTACAATGAGCAGTTCTTC
. | . | TRBJ1-5 | TRBV9 | CASSVGGGFNQPQHF | TGTGCCAGCAGCGTAGGGGGAGGGTTCAATCAGCCCCAGCATTTT
. | . | TRBJ1-5 | TRBV7-9 | CASSEPGGNQPQHF | TGTGCCAGCAGCGAGCCAGGGGGCAATCAGCCCCAGCATTTT
few | . | TRBJ1-2 | TRBV4-3 | CASSQDLKRHGYTF | TGCGCCAGCAGCCAAGATCTAAAGAGGCATGGCTACACCTTC
. | . | TRBJ1-6 | TRBV11-2 | CASSSGGFDSPLHF | TGTGCCAGCAGCTCCGGAGGTTTTGATTCACCCCTCCACTTT
. | TRBD1 | TRBJ1-5 | TRBV4-2 | CASSQRTGDYSNQPQHF | TGTGCCAGCAGCCAAAGGACAGGGGACTATTCTAATCAGCCCCAGCATTTT
. | . | TRBJ2-7 | TRBV7-8 | CASSLASGTDYEQYF | TGTGCCAGCAGCTTAGCGTCAGGGACTGACTACGAGCAGTACTTC
few | TRBD1 | TRBJ2-7 | TRBV29-1 | CSAGRDRVGVGEQYF | TGCAGCGCCGGCCGGGACAGGGTGGGGGTCGGCGAGCAGTACTTC
. | TRBD2 | TRBJ2-3 | TRBV18 | CASSPSGLAEYTQYF | TGTGCCAGCTCACCTTCGGGACTAGCGGAATATACGCAGTATTTT